This is a list of T cell receptor beta chains from one sample in a study of blood T cell repertoires in COVID-19. This table comes from immunoSEQ multiplex PCR, and its TCRdb copy is limited to in-frame clones, with some not included. The top ten hold about 4.1% of the sample, which has some 110,000 clones, 70% to 90% seen once. The sample taken for sequencing was peripheral blood. The receptors were sampled from a man aged 35-49 years with acute or convalescent COVID-19. The CDR3 runs from the conserved cysteine through the conserved F or W. The D gene is left open where the match is weak. Size is omitted from some rows. Given values are once, few, many or a class for expanded clones.

clone_size: few; v_call: TRBV30; d_call: .; j_call: TRBJ1-5; cdr3_nt: TGTGCCTGGAGTCCTGGGACTTGGGATCAGCCCCAGCATTTT; cdr3_aa: CAWSPGTWDQPQHF
clone_size: .; v_call: TRBV6-2/TRBV6-3; d_call: TRBD2; j_call: TRBJ2-2; cdr3_nt: TGTGCCAGCAGTTACCCCAGGTCGACTAGCGGGGGGGTAGCGAACACCGGGGAGCTGTTTTTT; cdr3_aa: CASSYPRSTSGGVANTGELFF
clone_size: .; v_call: TRBV27; d_call: .; j_call: TRBJ1-4; cdr3_nt: TGTGCCAGCAGTTCCTACCCAGGGATGGGTAATGAAAAACTGTTTTTT; cdr3_aa: CASSSYPGMGNEKLFF
clone_size: .; v_call: TRBV30; d_call: .; j_call: TRBJ1-2; cdr3_nt: TGTGCCTGGAGTCTGGCGGGGTCGGGCTATGGCTACACCTTC; cdr3_aa: CAWSLAGSGYGYTF
clone_size: .; v_call: TRBV5-4; d_call: TRBD1; j_call: TRBJ1-2; cdr3_nt: TGTGCCAGCAGCTTGGGGGACAGGGGAGACTATGGCTACACCTTC; cdr3_aa: CASSLGDRGDYGYTF
clone_size: .; v_call: TRBV7-7; d_call: .; j_call: TRBJ2-2; cdr3_nt: TGTGCCAGCAGCACATCGACAGGCCCCGGGGAGCTGTTTTTT; cdr3_aa: CASSTSTGPGELFF
clone_size: .; v_call: TRBV4-1; d_call: .; j_call: TRBJ2-6; cdr3_nt: TGCGCCAGCAGCCCTGGGCGGGGCCCTGGGGCCAACGTCCTGACTTTC; cdr3_aa: CASSPGRGPGANVLTF
clone_size: .; v_call: TRBV9; d_call: TRBD1; j_call: TRBJ1-2; cdr3_nt: TGTGCCAGCAGCGTCGCCGGGACAGCTTACTCCTGGGGCTACACCTTC; cdr3_aa: CASSVAGTAYSWGYTF
clone_size: .; v_call: TRBV6-2/TRBV6-3; d_call: TRBD2; j_call: TRBJ2-1; cdr3_nt: TGTGCCAGCAGTATGGGACTAGCGGCCAACAATGAGCAGTTCTTC; cdr3_aa: CASSMGLAANNEQFF
clone_size: .; v_call: TRBV25-1; d_call: .; j_call: TRBJ2-7; cdr3_nt: TGTGCCAGCAGTGAATATTTTGGCAGCTACGAGCAGTACTTC; cdr3_aa: CASSEYFGSYEQYF
clone_size: .; v_call: TRBV9; d_call: .; j_call: TRBJ1-5; cdr3_nt: TGTGCCAGCAGCCCGGAGGGACTGAGTCAGCCCCAGCATTTT; cdr3_aa: CASSPEGLSQPQHF
clone_size: .; v_call: TRBV11-3; d_call: TRBD1; j_call: TRBJ2-1; cdr3_nt: TGTGCCAGCAGCAAACAGGGGGCTAATGAGCAGTTCTTC; cdr3_aa: CASSKQGANEQFF
clone_size: .; v_call: TRBV25-1; d_call: TRBD1; j_call: TRBJ1-2; cdr3_nt: TGTGCCAGCAGTGAATCCCAGGGGGCAGTTGGGCACTATGGCTACACCTTC; cdr3_aa: CASSESQGAVGHYGYTF
clone_size: once; v_call: TRBV6-5; d_call: .; j_call: TRBJ1-1; cdr3_nt: TGTGCCAGCAGAATAGGGGGTACTGAAGCTTTCTTT; cdr3_aa: CASRIGGTEAFF
clone_size: .; v_call: TRBV5-4; d_call: .; j_call: TRBJ2-5; cdr3_nt: TGTGCCAGCAGTTGGGCGGGAATGAAAGAGACCCAGTACTTC; cdr3_aa: CASSWAGMKETQYF
clone_size: .; v_call: TRBV11-2; d_call: TRBD1; j_call: TRBJ1-4; cdr3_nt: TGTGCCAGCAGCTTAGGCGCAATGACAGGGGGCTTCAAGGAAAAACTGTTTTTT; cdr3_aa: CASSLGAMTGGFKEKLFF
clone_size: .; v_call: TRBV3-1/TRBV3-2; d_call: TRBD1; j_call: TRBJ1-1; cdr3_nt: TGTGCCAGCAGAGATGACAGGGTGTGGGACACTGAAGCTTTCTTT; cdr3_aa: CASRDDRVWDTEAFF
clone_size: .; v_call: TRBV19; d_call: TRBD1; j_call: TRBJ1-4; cdr3_nt: TGTGCCAGTAGTATGTCGAGGACAGGGGATGAAAAACTGTTTTTT; cdr3_aa: CASSMSRTGDEKLFF
clone_size: .; v_call: TRBV13; d_call: TRBD2; j_call: TRBJ2-1; cdr3_nt: TGTGCCAGCAGCCTAGGGGGACTAGCGGGGAATGAGCAGTTCTTC; cdr3_aa: CASSLGGLAGNEQFF
clone_size: .; v_call: TRBV19; d_call: .; j_call: TRBJ1-4; cdr3_nt: TGTGCCAGTAGTATTTCAGGGGATAGTGAAAAACTGTTTTTT; cdr3_aa: CASSISGDSEKLFF
clone_size: once; v_call: TRBV7-2; d_call: .; j_call: TRBJ1-5; cdr3_nt: TGTGCCAGCAGCGGGCAGCCTAATCAGCCCCAGCATTTT; cdr3_aa: CASSGQPNQPQHF
clone_size: .; v_call: TRBV3-1/TRBV3-2; d_call: TRBD2; j_call: TRBJ2-2; cdr3_nt: TGTGCCAGCACCTCGTGGGAGGGGACGAACACCGGGGAGCTGTTTTTT; cdr3_aa: CASTSWEGTNTGELFF
clone_size: .; v_call: TRBV18; d_call: TRBD1; j_call: TRBJ2-3; cdr3_nt: TGTGCCAGCGCCGACAGGGTGACAGATACGCAGTATTTT; cdr3_aa: CASADRVTDTQYF
clone_size: few; v_call: TRBV3-1/TRBV3-2; d_call: .; j_call: TRBJ1-6; cdr3_nt: TGTGCCAGCAGCCAAGCCCGATACTTTGATTCACCCCTCCACTTT; cdr3_aa: CASSQARYFDSPLHF
clone_size: .; v_call: TRBV11-2; d_call: .; j_call: TRBJ2-1; cdr3_nt: TGTGCCAGCAGCTTAGATGGGGGTAGCGGTGACCCTTCCTACAATGAGCAGTTCTTC; cdr3_aa: CASSLDGGSGDPSYNEQFF
clone_size: .; v_call: TRBV30; d_call: .; j_call: TRBJ1-2; cdr3_nt: TGTGCCTGGAGGCAGAGAGAGGGCTATGGCTACACCTTC; cdr3_aa: CAWRQREGYGYTF
clone_size: .; v_call: TRBV19; d_call: .; j_call: TRBJ1-5; cdr3_nt: TGTGCCAGTAGTATAGGTCGTACAGGGTTTAGCAATCAGCCCCAGCATTTT; cdr3_aa: CASSIGRTGFSNQPQHF
clone_size: .; v_call: TRBV27; d_call: .; j_call: TRBJ1-6; cdr3_nt: TGTGCCAGCAGTTTAAACAGGATTAATTCACCCCTCCACTTT; cdr3_aa: CASSLNRINSPLHF
clone_size: .; v_call: TRBV25-1; d_call: TRBD1; j_call: TRBJ1-5; cdr3_nt: TGTGCCAGCCGACAGGGATACAATCAGCCCCAGCATTTT; cdr3_aa: CASRQGYNQPQHF
clone_size: .; v_call: TRBV12-3/TRBV12-4; d_call: .; j_call: TRBJ1-4; cdr3_nt: TGTGCCAGCAGGAAAGACAGTAATGAAAAACTGTTTTTT; cdr3_aa: CASRKDSNEKLFF
clone_size: .; v_call: TRBV24-1; d_call: TRBD1; j_call: TRBJ1-6; cdr3_nt: TGTGCCACCAACTGGACAGGGAATAATTCACCCCTCCACTTT; cdr3_aa: CATNWTGNNSPLHF
clone_size: few; v_call: TRBV2; d_call: TRBD2; j_call: TRBJ2-3; cdr3_nt: TGTGCCAGCAGCCGACTAGCGGGGGGACGCACAGATACGCAGTATTTT; cdr3_aa: CASSRLAGGRTDTQYF
clone_size: .; v_call: TRBV7-2; d_call: .; j_call: TRBJ2-7; cdr3_nt: TGTGCCAGCAGTAAGGAGCTCTACGAGCAGTACTTC; cdr3_aa: CASSKELYEQYF
clone_size: .; v_call: TRBV7-2; d_call: TRBD1; j_call: TRBJ1-1; cdr3_nt: TGTGCCAGCAGCTCCCTAGGGGGCTGGACAGTCAGTGGGACTGAAGCTTTCTTT; cdr3_aa: CASSSLGGWTVSGTEAFF
clone_size: .; v_call: TRBV19; d_call: .; j_call: TRBJ2-1; cdr3_nt: TGTGCCAGTAGTATGGTAGCGTCTTACAATGAGCAGTTCTTC; cdr3_aa: CASSMVASYNEQFF
clone_size: medium-sized; v_call: TRBV29-1; d_call: .; j_call: TRBJ1-2; cdr3_nt: TGCAGCGTTCCTTACGGGTGTACCTTC; cdr3_aa: CSVPYGCTF
clone_size: .; v_call: TRBV7-2; d_call: .; j_call: TRBJ2-3; cdr3_nt: TGTGCCAGCAGCTTAGCGATGCCGGGGGGCGCGGCAGATACGCAGTATTTT; cdr3_aa: CASSLAMPGGAADTQYF
clone_size: .; v_call: TRBV30; d_call: TRBD1; j_call: TRBJ2-7; cdr3_nt: TGTGCCCTGCGCCGGGACAGACTACGAGGGCAGTACTTC; cdr3_aa: CALRRDRLRGQYF
clone_size: .; v_call: TRBV7-8; d_call: TRBD2; j_call: TRBJ2-1; cdr3_nt: TGTGCCAGCAGGTTACTAGCGGGAGGGGCCTATGAGCAGTTCTTC; cdr3_aa: CASRLLAGGAYEQFF
clone_size: .; v_call: TRBV4-3; d_call: .; j_call: TRBJ2-3; cdr3_nt: TGCGCCAGCAGCCAAGATCATGACAACACAGATACGCAGTATTTT; cdr3_aa: CASSQDHDNTDTQYF
clone_size: .; v_call: TRBV5-1; d_call: .; j_call: TRBJ1-1; cdr3_nt: TGCGCCAGCAGCCACGGGACTCGGGGCACTGAAGCTTTCTTT; cdr3_aa: CASSHGTRGTEAFF
clone_size: few; v_call: TRBV3-1/TRBV3-2; d_call: .; j_call: TRBJ1-3; cdr3_nt: TGTGCCAGCAGCTTCGGGGGAGGTAGAAACACCATATATTTT; cdr3_aa: CASSFGGGRNTIYF
clone_size: .; v_call: TRBV6-5; d_call: .; j_call: TRBJ2-3; cdr3_nt: TGTGCCAGCAGCCGTTCGGGGTCCACAGATACGCAGTATTTT; cdr3_aa: CASSRSGSTDTQYF
clone_size: .; v_call: TRBV5-4; d_call: TRBD1; j_call: TRBJ2-1; cdr3_nt: TGTGCCAGCAGCCAAAGGACAGGTTGGGGCAATGAGCAGTTCTTC; cdr3_aa: CASSQRTGWGNEQFF
clone_size: .; v_call: TRBV5-5; d_call: .; j_call: TRBJ2-6; cdr3_nt: TGTGCCAGCAGCTTGGGAGCGCCTGGGGCCAACGTCCTGACTTTC; cdr3_aa: CASSLGAPGANVLTF
clone_size: once; v_call: TRBV6-2/TRBV6-3; d_call: TRBD1; j_call: TRBJ1-5; cdr3_nt: TGTGCCAGCAGTCAACCGGGACAGTATCAGCCCCAGCATTTT; cdr3_aa: CASSQPGQYQPQHF
clone_size: .; v_call: TRBV6-5; d_call: .; j_call: TRBJ1-5; cdr3_nt: TGTGCCAGCAGTTTGGCTCAGGGATCTTTTCAGCCCCAGCATTTT; cdr3_aa: CASSLAQGSFQPQHF
clone_size: .; v_call: TRBV12-5; d_call: TRBD2; j_call: TRBJ2-1; cdr3_nt: TGTGCTAGTGGTTTACTGGGACTAGCGGGTTACAATGAGCAGTTCTTC; cdr3_aa: CASGLLGLAGYNEQFF
clone_size: medium-sized; v_call: TRBV11-2; d_call: TRBD1; j_call: TRBJ2-7; cdr3_nt: TGTGCCAGCAGCCTAAGACAGGGGGGGGTCTACGAGCAGTACTTC; cdr3_aa: CASSLRQGGVYEQYF
clone_size: once; v_call: TRBV15; d_call: .; j_call: TRBJ2-7; cdr3_nt: TGTGCCACCAGCAGAGAGAGAAATGCGGTCTACGAGCAGTACTTC; cdr3_aa: CATSRERNAVYEQYF
clone_size: .; v_call: TRBV5-1; d_call: TRBD1; j_call: TRBJ1-2; cdr3_nt: TGCGCCAGCAGCTCCAGGGGGCTTCAGGGCTACACCTTC; cdr3_aa: CASSSRGLQGYTF